Detailed here is one T cell receptor beta chain. TCRdb's table, derived via immunoSEQ multiplex PCR, lists solely in-frame clones and lacks some. The top ten hold about 3.1% of the sample, which has some 120,000 clones, approximately 80% seen once. This specimen comes from a study of identifying expanded T cells in peripheral blood. The CDR3 is 8 amino acids. Between the trimmed V and J ends, which lost 10 bases and 13 bases, there was a span of 10 bases. CDR1 and CDR2 from the germline V gene are MNHNS and SASEGT. Input material: blood. The chain carries TRBV6-1 and TRBJ1-2, with D possibly TRBD1 on 5 matching bases. This clonotype was obtained from a person aged 18 to 75 in good health. The CDR3 protein is CATLRGTF. In DNA, the CDR3 is TGTGCCACCCTGAGGGGCACCTTC.